This record covers a single TCR beta chain. This record belongs to a study of CD8 T cells in Susac syndrome. With random hexamers, roughly 0.5 to 1 ug RNA was reverse transcribed. Amplification of TCR beta CDR3 across 54 Vbeta and 13 Jbeta was performed with immunoSEQ multiplex PCR. TCRdb re-called the immunoSEQ multiplex PCR reads through MiXCR, storing one row per CDR3 protein. The data hold 400,000 to 550,000 distinct CDR3 sequences, with 85% to 90% observed a single time. V was pared by 7 bases and J by 6 bases, with 21 bases between. Looked up from germline, CDR1 is MNHEY and CDR2 is SMNVEV (reference sequence). This CDR3 contains 15 residues. High-throughput TCR beta sequencing covered peripheral CD8+ and CD4+ T cells.

What was sequenced was CD8+ T cells from PBMCs. This chain connects TRBV27 to TRBJ1-2; TRBD1 might be the D (6 bases). The clonotype originates from a human donor with multiple sclerosis. In nucleotides, the CDR3 is TGTGCCAGCACTTTTGTGGGGGGCGAGTCAGATGGCTACACCTTC. Translated, it gives CASTFVGGESDGYTF.